This T cell receptor (beta chain) comes out of a study of identical twins. Study-wide results and limits: Cord blood beta clonotypes present at high abundance carried fewer insertions; no such pattern appeared in memory repertoires.

Germline loops: CDR1 LGHNA, CDR2 YNFKEQ. The ends were cut back, 4 bases at V and 1 base at J, with 10 bases in the middle. This CDR3 has 15 residues. TCRdb re-called the 5' RACE reads with MiXCR, one entry per CDR3 protein. Of 700,000 or so distinct CDR3 sequences in the sample, 8.6% were seen once. This clonotype was detected ten times or more. Its antigen is undetermined. This sample was shared with a second study, whose subject was yellow fever vaccine responses in identical twins.

Material: PBMCs. The TCR comes from a woman under 30 in good health. The genes are TRBV4-2 and TRBJ2-2; D gene unclear. The CDR3 loop reads CASSLETKNTGELFF. The CDR3 DNA sequence: TGTGCCAGCAGCCTTGAGACCAAGAACACCGGGGAGCTGTTTTTT.